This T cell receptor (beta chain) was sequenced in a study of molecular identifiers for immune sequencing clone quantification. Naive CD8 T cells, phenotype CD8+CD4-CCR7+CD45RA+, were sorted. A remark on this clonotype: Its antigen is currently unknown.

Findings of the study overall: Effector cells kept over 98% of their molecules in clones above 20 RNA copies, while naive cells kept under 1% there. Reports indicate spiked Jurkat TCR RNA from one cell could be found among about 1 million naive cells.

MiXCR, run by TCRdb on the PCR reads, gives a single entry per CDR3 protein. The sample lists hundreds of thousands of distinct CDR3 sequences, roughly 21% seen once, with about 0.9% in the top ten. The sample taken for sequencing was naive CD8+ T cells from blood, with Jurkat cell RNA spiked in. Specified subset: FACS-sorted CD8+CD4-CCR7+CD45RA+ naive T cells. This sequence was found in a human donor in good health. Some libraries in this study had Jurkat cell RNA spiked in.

CDR3: CASSQVKGRNGELFF. The CDR3 region has the DNA TGCGCCAGCAGCCAAGTCAAGGGGAGGAACGGGGAGCTGTTTTTT. The gene calls are TRBV4-1 and TRBJ2-2; possible D gene TRBD2, 6 bases. The germline CDR1 and CDR2 sequences are MGHRA and YSYEKL. The V gene lost 1 base and the J gene lost 7 bases, with 13 bases spanning the gap. The length of the CDR3 is 15 residues.